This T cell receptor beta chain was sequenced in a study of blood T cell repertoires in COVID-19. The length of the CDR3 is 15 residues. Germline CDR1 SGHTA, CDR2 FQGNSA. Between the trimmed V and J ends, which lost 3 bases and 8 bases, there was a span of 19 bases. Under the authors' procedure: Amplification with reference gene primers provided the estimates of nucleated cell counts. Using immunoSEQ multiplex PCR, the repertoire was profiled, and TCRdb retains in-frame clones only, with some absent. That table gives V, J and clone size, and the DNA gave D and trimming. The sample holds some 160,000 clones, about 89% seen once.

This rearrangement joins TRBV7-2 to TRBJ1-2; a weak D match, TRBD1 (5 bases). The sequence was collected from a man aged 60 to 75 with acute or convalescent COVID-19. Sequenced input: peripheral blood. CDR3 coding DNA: TGTGCCAGCAGCTTCGTAATCATAGGGGTGCAGGGCTACACCTTC. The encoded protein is CASSFVIIGVQGYTF. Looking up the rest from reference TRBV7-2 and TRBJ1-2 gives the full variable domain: GAGVSQSPSNKVTEKGKDVELRCDPISGHTALYWYRQSLGQGLEFLIYFQGNSAPDKSGLPSDRFSAERTGGSVSTLTIQRTQQEDSAVYLCASSFVIIGVQGYTFGSGTRLTVV.